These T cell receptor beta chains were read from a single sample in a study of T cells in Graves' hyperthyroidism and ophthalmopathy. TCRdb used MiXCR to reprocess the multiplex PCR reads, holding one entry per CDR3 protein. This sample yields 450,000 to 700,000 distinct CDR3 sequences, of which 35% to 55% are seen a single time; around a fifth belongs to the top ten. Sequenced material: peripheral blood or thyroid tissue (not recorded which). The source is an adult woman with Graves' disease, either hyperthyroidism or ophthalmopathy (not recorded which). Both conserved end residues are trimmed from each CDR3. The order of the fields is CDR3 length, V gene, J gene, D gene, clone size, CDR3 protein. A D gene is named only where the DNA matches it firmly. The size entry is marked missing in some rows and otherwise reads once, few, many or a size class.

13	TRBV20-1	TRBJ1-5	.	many	SARDLSRVGQPQH
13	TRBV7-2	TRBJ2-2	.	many	ASSLVAGNTGELF
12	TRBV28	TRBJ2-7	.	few	ASSLHRGSYEQY
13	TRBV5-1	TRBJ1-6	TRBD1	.	ASSFFGTGDSPLH
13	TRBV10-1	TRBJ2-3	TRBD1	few	ASSENPGGSDTQY
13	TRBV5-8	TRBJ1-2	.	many	ASSLTRSPGYGYT
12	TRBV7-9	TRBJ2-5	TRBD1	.	ASSTGQLKRFAY
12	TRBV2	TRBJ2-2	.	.	ASSDAVNTGELF
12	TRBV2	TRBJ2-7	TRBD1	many	ASSAGTGDVEQY
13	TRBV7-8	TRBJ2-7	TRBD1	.	ASRWGRTGTREQY
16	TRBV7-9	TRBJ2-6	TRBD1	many	ASSFRDSLISGANVLT
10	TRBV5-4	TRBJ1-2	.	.	ASSWGQGGYT
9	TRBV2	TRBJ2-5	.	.	ATQIQETQY
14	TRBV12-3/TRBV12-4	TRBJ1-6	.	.	ASSRRDEWFFSPLH
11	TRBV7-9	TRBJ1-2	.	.	ASSPEDSYGYT
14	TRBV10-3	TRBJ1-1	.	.	AISELRPGLNTEAF
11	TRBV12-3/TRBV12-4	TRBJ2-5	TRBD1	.	ATSGQYQETQY
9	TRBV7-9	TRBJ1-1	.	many	ASSRDAEAF
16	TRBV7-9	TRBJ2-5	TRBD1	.	ASSNRGPGTGLQETQY
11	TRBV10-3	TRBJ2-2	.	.	ATDNANTGELF
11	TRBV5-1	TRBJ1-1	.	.	ASERGQLTEAF
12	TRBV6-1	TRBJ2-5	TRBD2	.	ASRPARGGETQY
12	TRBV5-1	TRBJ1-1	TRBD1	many	ASSLRTGRNEAF
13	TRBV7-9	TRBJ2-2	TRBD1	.	ASSSWTGNTGELF
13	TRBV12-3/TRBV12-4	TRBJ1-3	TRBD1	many	ASSRGTGEGNTIY
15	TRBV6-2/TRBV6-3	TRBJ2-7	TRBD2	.	ASSYRSTSGYSYEQY
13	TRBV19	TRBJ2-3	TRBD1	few	ASSMGTGYTDTQY
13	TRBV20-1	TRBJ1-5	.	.	SARDRAGGNQPQH
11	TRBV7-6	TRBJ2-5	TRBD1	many	ASSPSGTGNQY
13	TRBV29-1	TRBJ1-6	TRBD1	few	SVLRDRANNSPLH
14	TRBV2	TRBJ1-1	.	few	ASSDPRGRMNTEAF
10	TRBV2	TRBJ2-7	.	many	ASRTDSSEQY
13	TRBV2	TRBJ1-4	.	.	ASSIGGAPNEKLF
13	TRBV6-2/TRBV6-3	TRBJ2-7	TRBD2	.	ASTDRREGPYEQY
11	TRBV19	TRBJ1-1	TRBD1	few	ASATGRNTEAF